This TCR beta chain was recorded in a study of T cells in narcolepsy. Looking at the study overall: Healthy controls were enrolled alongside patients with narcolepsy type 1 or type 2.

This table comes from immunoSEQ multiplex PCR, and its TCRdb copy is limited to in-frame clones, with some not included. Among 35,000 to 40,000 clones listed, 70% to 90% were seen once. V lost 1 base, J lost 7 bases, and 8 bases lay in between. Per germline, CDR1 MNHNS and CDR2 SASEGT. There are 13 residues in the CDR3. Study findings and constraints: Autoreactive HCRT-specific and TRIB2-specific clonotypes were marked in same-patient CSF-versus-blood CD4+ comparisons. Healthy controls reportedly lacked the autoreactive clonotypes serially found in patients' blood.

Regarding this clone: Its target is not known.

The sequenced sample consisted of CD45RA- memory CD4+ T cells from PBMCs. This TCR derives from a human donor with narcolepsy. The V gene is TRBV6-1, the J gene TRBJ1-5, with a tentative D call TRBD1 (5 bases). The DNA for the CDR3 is TGTGCCAGCAGTGAAGGGGGGAGACAGCCCCAGCATTTT. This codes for CASSEGGRQPQHF.